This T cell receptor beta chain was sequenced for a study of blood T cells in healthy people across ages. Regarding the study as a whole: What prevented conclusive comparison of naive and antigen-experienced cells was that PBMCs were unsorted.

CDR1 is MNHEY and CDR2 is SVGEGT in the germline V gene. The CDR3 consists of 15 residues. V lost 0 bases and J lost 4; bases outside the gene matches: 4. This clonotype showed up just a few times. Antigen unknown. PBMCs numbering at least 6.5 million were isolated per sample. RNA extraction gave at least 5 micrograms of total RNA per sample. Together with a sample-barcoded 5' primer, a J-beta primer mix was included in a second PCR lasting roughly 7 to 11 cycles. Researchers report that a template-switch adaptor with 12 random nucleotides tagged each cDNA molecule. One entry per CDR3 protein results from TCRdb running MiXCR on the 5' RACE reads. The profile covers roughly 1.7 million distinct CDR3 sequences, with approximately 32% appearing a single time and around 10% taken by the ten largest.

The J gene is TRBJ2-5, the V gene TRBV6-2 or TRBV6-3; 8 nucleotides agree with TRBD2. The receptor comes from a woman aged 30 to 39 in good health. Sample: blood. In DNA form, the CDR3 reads TGTGCCAGCAGTTACTCTGGCGGGGGGAGAGAGACCCAGTACTTC. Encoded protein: CASSYSGGGRETQYF.